This T cell receptor (beta chain) was sequenced during a study of blood T cell repertoires in COVID-19. Background on the study: The samples span acute and convalescent COVID-19 from the United States, Italy and Spain. Sources were T cells, B-cell-depleted T cells, or PBMCs; the material itself was cDNA or gDNA.

Original analysis: Reference gene primer amplification in the assay estimated nucleated cell counts. Data came from immunoSEQ multiplex PCR; TCRdb stores just in-frame clones and leaves some out. V and J calls and clone size follow that table, whereas D and trimming were derived from the DNA. The data contain 25,000 to 35,000 clones, approximately 93% of them singletons. During active infection, Seattle patients enrolled and were then monitored through disease. Only one count was recorded for this clone. The CDR3 consists of 10 residues. Germline CDR1 MDHEN, CDR2 SYDVKM. The V gene end was trimmed by 10 bases and the J gene end by 6 bases; junction bases not matched to a gene: 1.

This receptor was obtained from an older woman with COVID-19, enrolled during active disease. Material for sequencing was peripheral blood. This chain joins TRBV28 and TRBJ1-1; 8 bases line up with TRBD1. For the CDR3, the DNA is TGTGCCACACAGGGGGCTGAAGCTTTCTTT. Its translation is CATQGAEAFF.